This is a list of T cell receptor beta chains from one sample in a study of blood T cell repertoires in COVID-19. Assay: immunoSEQ multiplex PCR; the TCRdb copy retains only in-frame clones and omits some. The sample shows 150,000 to 200,000 clones, about 85% of them seen only once. The sample comprised peripheral blood. These receptor sequences come from a man aged 65-85 years with active or convalescent COVID-19. CDR3s include the opening cysteine and the closing phenylalanine or tryptophan. The D gene is left open where the match is weak. Rows give clone size only sometimes, using once, few, many, or a class for an expanded clone.

V,size,D,J,CDR3,DNA
TRBV7-9,NA,TRBD1,TRBJ1-5,CASSLAGRGEYSNQPQHF,TGTGCCAGCAGCTTAGCGGGCAGGGGGGAATATAGCAATCAGCCCCAGCATTTT
TRBV27,many,TRBD1,TRBJ1-6,CASSAIQVAGGSSSPLHF,TGTGCCAGCAGTGCCATTCAGGTCGCAGGGGGCTCCAGTTCACCCCTCCACTTT
TRBV18,NA,TRBD1,TRBJ1-6,CASSPGQAGNSPLHF,TGTGCCAGCTCACCCGGACAGGCGGGTAATTCACCCCTCCACTTT
TRBV4-3,NA,NA,TRBJ2-5,CASSQVGGGRETQYF,TGCGCCAGCAGCCAAGTTGGCGGCGGGCGAGAGACCCAGTACTTC
TRBV13,NA,TRBD2,TRBJ2-2,CASKRDPPRAGELFF,TGTGCCAGCAAGCGGGACCCACCCCGGGCCGGGGAGCTGTTTTTT
TRBV28,NA,TRBD1,TRBJ1-5,CASSSGTGNQPQHF,TGTGCCAGCAGCTCCGGGACAGGGAATCAGCCCCAGCATTTT
TRBV11-2,NA,NA,TRBJ1-1,CASSGPTEAFF,TGTGCCAGCAGTGGGCCCACTGAAGCTTTCTTT
TRBV5-1,NA,NA,TRBJ1-2,CASNDGGFGYTF,TGCGCCAGCAACGACGGGGGTTTTGGCTACACCTTC
TRBV10-3,NA,NA,TRBJ2-7,CAISESASPAYEQYF,TGTGCCATCAGTGAGTCTGCTAGCCCTGCCTACGAGCAGTACTTC
TRBV19,once,NA,TRBJ2-2,CASSAQHGELFF,TGTGCCAGTAGTGCTCAACACGGGGAGCTGTTTTTT
TRBV19,NA,NA,TRBJ2-7,CASSILGRGREQYF,TGTGCCAGTAGTATACTCGGCAGGGGTCGCGAGCAGTACTTC
TRBV7-9,NA,TRBD1,TRBJ1-2,CASSFRTGVGYTF,TGTGCCAGCAGCTTTCGGACAGGGGTTGGCTACACCTTC
TRBV30,NA,NA,TRBJ2-3,CAWREGGTDTQYF,TGTGCCTGGAGAGAAGGGGGCACAGATACGCAGTATTTT
TRBV19,NA,TRBD1,TRBJ1-4,CASSMRTGGFLEKLFF,TGTGCCAGTAGTATGCGGACAGGGGGCTTCTTGGAAAAACTGTTTTTT
TRBV27,NA,TRBD1,TRBJ2-5,CASSSWTGFLMTQYF,TGTGCCAGCAGTTCTTGGACAGGTTTTTTAATGACCCAGTACTTC
TRBV6-5,NA,TRBD1,TRBJ1-4,CASSPTGPQREKLFF,TGTGCCAGCAGCCCGACAGGGCCGCAGCGGGAAAAACTGTTTTTT
TRBV6-7,once,NA,TRBJ2-7,CASSYLPDSYEQYF,TGTGCCAGCAGTTACCTGCCAGACTCCTACGAGCAGTACTTC
TRBV2,once,TRBD1,TRBJ2-1,CASLQGASYNEQFF,TGTGCCAGCCTTCAGGGGGCATCCTACAATGAGCAGTTCTTC
TRBV6-1,NA,TRBD1,TRBJ1-1,CASSETGANTEAFF,TGTGCCAGCAGTGAGACAGGGGCGAACACTGAAGCTTTCTTT
TRBV18,NA,TRBD1,TRBJ2-7,CASSPLHRGSYEQYF,TGTGCCAGCTCACCATTGCACAGGGGATCCTACGAGCAGTACTTC
TRBV5-1,NA,TRBD1,TRBJ2-2,CASSLGQGFTGELFF,TGCGCCAGCAGTTTGGGACAGGGGTTCACCGGGGAGCTGTTTTTT
TRBV6-2/TRBV6-3,NA,TRBD2,TRBJ2-3,CASSSLGQGLAGGDTQYF,TGTGCCAGCAGTTCCCTCGGCCAGGGACTAGCGGGGGGGGATACGCAGTATTTT
TRBV5-6,NA,NA,TRBJ2-3,CASSLGDNTDTQYF,TGTGCCAGCAGCTTGGGAGACAACACAGATACGCAGTATTTT
TRBV18,NA,NA,TRBJ2-7,CASSPTPGTYEQYF,TGTGCCAGCTCACCTACCCCAGGGACCTACGAGCAGTACTTC
TRBV5-1,NA,TRBD1,TRBJ1-2,CASSGGRTGGARFGYTF,TGCGCCAGCAGCGGGGGGCGAACAGGGGGCGCAAGGTTCGGCTACACCTTC
TRBV18,NA,NA,TRBJ1-1,CASSPSGVGMNTEAFF,TGTGCCAGCTCACCGAGCGGGGTCGGGATGAACACTGAAGCTTTCTTT
TRBV11-3,NA,TRBD1,TRBJ2-5,CASSPGTGIQETQYF,TGTGCCAGCAGCCCCGGGACAGGGATTCAAGAGACCCAGTACTTC
TRBV2,NA,TRBD2,TRBJ2-1,CASPSPGGNEQFF,TGTGCCAGCCCCAGCCCGGGGGGTAATGAGCAGTTCTTC
TRBV27,once,NA,TRBJ1-1,CASSSGAGWGTEAFF,TGTGCCAGCAGTTCAGGGGCGGGTTGGGGCACTGAAGCTTTCTTT
TRBV18,NA,TRBD1,TRBJ1-5,CASSPGQGNQPQHF,TGTGCCAGCTCACCGGGACAGGGTAATCAGCCCCAGCATTTT
TRBV6-2/TRBV6-3,NA,TRBD1,TRBJ2-3,CASSPRTGGANTQYF,TGTGCCAGCAGTCCACGGACAGGGGGCGCGAATACGCAGTATTTT
TRBV28,NA,NA,TRBJ1-5,CASSSTRFSNQPQHF,TGTGCCAGCAGTTCGACAAGGTTTAGCAATCAGCCCCAGCATTTT
TRBV5-5,NA,TRBD1,TRBJ2-5,CASSWPGTGGLEETQYF,TGTGCCAGCAGCTGGCCCGGGACAGGGGGATTGGAAGAGACCCAGTACTTC
TRBV5-1,NA,NA,TRBJ2-1,CASSLVRNEQFF,TGCGCCAGCAGCTTGGTCCGTAATGAGCAGTTCTTC
TRBV28,NA,TRBD1,TRBJ1-2,CASSLGGQPLGYTF,TGTGCCAGCAGTTTAGGGGGACAGCCCTTGGGCTACACCTTC
TRBV2,NA,NA,TRBJ1-2,CASSASGDYGYTF,TGTGCCAGCAGTGCATCGGGGGACTATGGCTACACCTTC
TRBV6-5,NA,NA,TRBJ2-1,CASSYPSGAASNEQFF,TGTGCCAGCAGTTACCCCAGTGGGGCCGCAAGCAATGAGCAGTTCTTC
TRBV19,NA,NA,TRBJ2-1,CASSIRLIQRQQFF,TGTGCCAGTAGTATCAGGCTCATTCAACGCCAACAGTTCTTC
TRBV24-1,NA,TRBD2,TRBJ2-5,CATSDYGTAGGPETQYF,TGTGCCACCAGTGATTATGGTACAGCGGGAGGGCCAGAGACCCAGTACTTC
TRBV12-5,once,TRBD2,TRBJ2-1,CASGLEEGLAGGQEQFF,TGTGCTAGTGGTTTGGAAGAAGGACTAGCGGGGGGGCAAGAGCAGTTCTTC
TRBV6-5,once,TRBD1,TRBJ1-2,CASRHISRTGGGYTF,TGTGCCAGCAGGCATATATCACGGACAGGGGGAGGCTACACCTTC
TRBV7-9,once,TRBD1,TRBJ1-5,CASSLGQGIDQPQHF,TGTGCCAGCAGCTTGGGACAGGGTATTGATCAGCCCCAGCATTTT
TRBV18,NA,NA,TRBJ1-1,CASSMERGTEAFF,TGTGCCAGCTCCATGGAGAGAGGCACTGAAGCTTTCTTT
TRBV2,NA,NA,TRBJ1-2,CASSPLIAGAGGYTF,TGTGCCAGCAGCCCCCTCATTGCAGGGGCGGGTGGCTACACCTTC
TRBV30,once,TRBD1,TRBJ1-5,CAWSVKGAANQPQHF,TGTGCCTGGAGTGTAAAGGGGGCTGCGAATCAGCCCCAGCATTTT
TRBV6-5,NA,TRBD2,TRBJ2-3,CASRPSGGDTQYF,TGTGCCAGCAGACCTAGCGGAGGAGATACGCAGTATTTT
TRBV28,NA,TRBD1,TRBJ1-2,CASSLRTGNNYGYTF,TGTGCCAGCAGCCTTCGGACAGGGAATAACTATGGCTACACCTTC
TRBV7-9,once,NA,TRBJ2-2,CASSLTPGAGPLGTGELFF,TGTGCCAGCAGCTTAACCCCCGGGGCGGGACCCCTGGGCACCGGGGAGCTGTTTTTT
TRBV3-1/TRBV3-2,NA,TRBD2,TRBJ2-1,CASSPLAGEQFF,TGTGCCAGCAGCCCACTAGCGGGAGAGCAGTTCTTC
TRBV28,NA,NA,TRBJ2-7,CASSLSRDKQYF,TGTGCCAGCAGTTTATCCAGGGACAAGCAGTACTTC
TRBV27,NA,NA,TRBJ2-7,CASSLSMAGLPYEQYF,TGTGCCAGCAGTTTATCGATGGCAGGGTTGCCTTACGAGCAGTACTTC
TRBV5-1,NA,TRBD1,TRBJ2-7,CASSLAGRGLEEQYF,TGCGCCAGCAGCTTGGCTGGCAGGGGGCTTGAAGAGCAGTACTTC
TRBV7-9,NA,TRBD1,TRBJ2-1,CASSPTGGNEQFF,TGTGCCAGCAGCCCGACAGGGGGGAATGAGCAGTTCTTC
TRBV6-5,NA,NA,TRBJ1-2,CASSYDRLYGYTF,TGTGCCAGCAGTTACGACAGATTATATGGCTACACCTTC
TRBV24-1,NA,NA,TRBJ2-3,CATSGQDRSTDTQYF,TGTGCCACCAGTGGCCAAGACAGGAGCACAGATACGCAGTATTTT
TRBV5-5,NA,TRBD1,TRBJ1-6,CASSYIQGAGNSPLHF,TGTGCCAGCAGCTACATCCAGGGGGCGGGTAATTCACCCCTCCACTTT
TRBV4-3,NA,TRBD1,TRBJ2-1,CASSQKGQGAQGHEQFF,TGCGCCAGCAGCCAGAAAGGACAGGGGGCCCAGGGTCATGAGCAGTTCTTC
TRBV7-2,NA,TRBD1,TRBJ2-7,CASSLTGVGYEQYF,TGTGCCAGCAGCTTGACAGGGGTCGGCTACGAGCAGTACTTC